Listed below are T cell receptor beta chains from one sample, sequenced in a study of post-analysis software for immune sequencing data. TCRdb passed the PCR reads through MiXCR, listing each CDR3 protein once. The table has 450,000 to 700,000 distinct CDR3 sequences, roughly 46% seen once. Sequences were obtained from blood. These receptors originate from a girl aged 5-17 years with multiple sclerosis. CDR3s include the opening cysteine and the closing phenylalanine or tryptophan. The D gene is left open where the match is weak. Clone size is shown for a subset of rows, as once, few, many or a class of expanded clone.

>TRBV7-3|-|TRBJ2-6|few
TGTGCCAGCAGCTTAAATCCCCGACACCCCGGCACCGGGGCCAACGTCCTGACTTTC
CASSLNPRHPGTGANVLTF
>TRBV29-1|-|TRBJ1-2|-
TGCAGCGCAGCGTCAGACACCTACGGCGGCTACACCTTC
CSAASDTYGGYTF
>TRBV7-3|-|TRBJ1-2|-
TGTGCCAGCAGCCTCCCCATCAGGGGCTTTCACTATCGCTACACCTTC
CASSLPIRGFHYRYTF
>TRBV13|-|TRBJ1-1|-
TGTGCCAGCAGCCCACAGAGTGAAGCTTTCTTT
CASSPQSEAFF
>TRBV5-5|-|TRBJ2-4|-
TGTGCCAGCAGATACCTTGAGGCCAAAAACATTCAGTACTTC
CASRYLEAKNIQYF
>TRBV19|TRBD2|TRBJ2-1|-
TGTGCCAGTAGTAAGACTAGCGGGGCCTACAATGAGCAGTTCTTC
CASSKTSGAYNEQFF
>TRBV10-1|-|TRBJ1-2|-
TGCGCCAGCAGTCCCGGGACGGCCAGCGGAGGCTACACCTTC
CASSPGTASGGYTF
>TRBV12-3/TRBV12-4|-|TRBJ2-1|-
TGTGCCAGCAGTTTGAGTAATGTGGGGTACAATGAGCAGTTCTTC
CASSLSNVGYNEQFF
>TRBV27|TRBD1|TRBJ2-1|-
TGTGCCAGCAGTCTCGGGACAGCCTCCTACAATGAGCAGTTCTTC
CASSLGTASYNEQFF
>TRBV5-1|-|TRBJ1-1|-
TGCGCCAGCAGGATTGACTGGGGGAACACTGAAGCTTTCTTT
CASRIDWGNTEAFF
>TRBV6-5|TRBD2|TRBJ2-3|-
TGTGCCAGCGGTTACCTCCCGGGACTAGCGGGGGGGCCGTTCTCAGATACGCAGTATTTT
CASGYLPGLAGGPFSDTQYF
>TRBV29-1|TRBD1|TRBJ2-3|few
TGCAGCATAATAGGACAGGCTAGCACAGATACGCAGTATTTT
CSIIGQASTDTQYF
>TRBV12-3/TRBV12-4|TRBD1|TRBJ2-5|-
TGTGCCAGCTCCCGAGACAGGGTTGCAGGGCAGTACTTC
CASSRDRVAGQYF
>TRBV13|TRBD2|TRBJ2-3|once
TGTGCCAGCAGCTTAGCGGTTGGATCAGCGGGAGAGGTCGCAGATACGCAGTATTTT
CASSLAVGSAGEVADTQYF
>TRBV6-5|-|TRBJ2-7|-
TGTGCCAGCAGTCGCCGGCGAGGGGGCGAGCAGTACTTC
CASSRRRGGEQYF
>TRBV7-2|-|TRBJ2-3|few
TGTGCCAGCAGCTTACGGCGGGCGACTAGCACAGATACGCAGTATTTT
CASSLRRATSTDTQYF
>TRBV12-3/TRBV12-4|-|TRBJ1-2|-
TGTGCCAGCAGTCCTCGGGGCCGGGGCTATGGCTACACCTTC
CASSPRGRGYGYTF
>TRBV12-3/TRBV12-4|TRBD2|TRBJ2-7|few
TGTGCCAGCAAGCGGACTAGCGGGAGTGGCGAGCAGTACTTC
CASKRTSGSGEQYF